What follows are 5 T cell receptor beta chains derived from one specimen sequenced in a study of early T cells in non-severe SARS-CoV-2 infection. MiXCR, applied by TCRdb to the 5' RACE reads, yields one record per CDR3 protein. The repertoire holds about 90,000 distinct CDR3 sequences, with roughly 12% as singletons. The input for sequencing was whole blood, taken at baseline. The receptor set was obtained from an adult who was a healthcare worker with PCR-confirmed SARS-CoV-2 infection or an uninfected control (not recorded which).

This sequence joins TRBV7-6 and TRBJ2-7; no definite D call. V was trimmed by 4 bases and J by 7 bases, leaving 8 bases between them. This CDR3 contains 11 residues. Per germline, CDR1 SGHVS and CDR2 FNYEAQ. CDR3 sequence (DNA): TGTGCCAGCAGCTCAGCTGGGGAGCAGTACTTC. As protein: CASSSAGEQYF.

This clonotype was seen only a few times. The chain carries TRBV29-1 and TRBJ1-1; 9 bases line up with TRBD1. From germline, CDR1 is SQVTM and CDR2 ANQGSEA. The CDR3 sequence is 14 residues long. After removal of 6 bases from V and 1 base from J, the junction contained 6 bases not matched to a gene. The CDR3 nucleotides are TGCAGCGTGCCGGGACAGGGACGGAACACTGAAGCTTTCTTT. Amino acids: CSVPGQGRNTEAFF.

CDR3 nucleotide sequence: TGTGCCAGCAGCCTCTTTGGGGGGGGCACTGAAGCTTTCTTT. Translating it yields CASSLFGGGTEAFF. The V and J genes are TRBV12-3 or TRBV12-4 and TRBJ1-1; perhaps TRBD1 as D (5 bases). V lost 6 bases and J lost 4, with 15 bases in between. CDR3 length: 14 amino acids.

This chain links TRBV30 with TRBJ1-6; possible D gene TRBD1, 5 bases. Trimming removed 4 bases from V and 7 bases from J, with 8 bases in between. The CDR3 totals 12 residues. CDR1 and CDR2 from the germline V gene are GTSNPN and SVGIG (reference sequence). In nucleotides, the CDR3 is TGTGCCTGGACCGGGGGGAATTCACCCCTCCACTTT. This gives the protein CAWTGGNSPLHF.

This clonotype was seen a handful of times. The J gene is TRBJ2-2, the V gene TRBV2, with D unclear. V lost 7 bases, J lost 0 bases, and 15 bases lay in between. In germline, CDR1 is SNHLY, CDR2 FYNNEI. This CDR3 has 16 amino acids. The CDR3 region is CASTQSWIANTGELFF. In DNA form, the CDR3 reads TGTGCCAGCACCCAGTCTTGGATCGCGAACACCGGGGAGCTGTTTTTT. Filled out from reference TRBV2 and TRBJ2-2, the complete variable domain reads EPEVTQTPSHQVTQMGQEVILRCVPISNHLYFYWYRQILGQKVEFLVSFYNNEISEKSEIFDDQFSVERPDGSNFTLKIRSTKLEDSAMYFCASTQSWIANTGELFFGEGSRLTVL.